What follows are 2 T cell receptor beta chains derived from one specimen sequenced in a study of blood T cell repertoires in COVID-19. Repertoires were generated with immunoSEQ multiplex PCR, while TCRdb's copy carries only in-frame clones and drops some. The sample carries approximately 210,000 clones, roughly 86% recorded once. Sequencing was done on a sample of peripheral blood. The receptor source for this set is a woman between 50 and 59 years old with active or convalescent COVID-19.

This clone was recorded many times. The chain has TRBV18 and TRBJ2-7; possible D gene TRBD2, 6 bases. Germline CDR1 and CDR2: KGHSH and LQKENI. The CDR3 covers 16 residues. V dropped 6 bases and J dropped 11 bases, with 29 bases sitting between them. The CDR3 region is CASSPGDWGRVEGKYF. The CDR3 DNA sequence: TGTGCCAGCTCCCCCGGGGACTGGGGTCGAGTAGAGGGCAAGTACTTC. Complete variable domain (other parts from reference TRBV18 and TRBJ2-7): NAGVMQNPRHLVRRRGQEARLRCSPMKGHSHVYWYRQLPEEGLKFMVYLQKENIIDESGMPKERFSAEFPKEGPSILRIQQVVRGDSAAYFCASSPGDWGRVEGKYFGPGTRLTVT.

As DNA, the CDR3 is TGCGCCAGCAGTGATAGACAGACCTCCTATAATTCACCCCTCCACTTT. Translating gives CASSDRQTSYNSPLHF. The V and J genes are TRBV10-2 and TRBJ1-6, with D perhaps TRBD1 (5 bases). The CDR3 covers 16 residues. The germline V gene encodes CDR1 WSHSY and CDR2 SAAADI. Deletions cut 3 bases from V and 0 bases from J, with 9 bases between.